These 30 T cell receptor beta chains originate from one sample sequenced in a study of CD8 T cells in Susac syndrome. Reverse transcription of 0.5 to 1 ug RNA used random hexamers. TCRdb recomputed calls from the immunoSEQ multiplex PCR reads with MiXCR, one row per CDR3 protein. The sample holds 250,000 to 300,000 distinct CDR3 sequences; 80% to 90% are singletons and the top ten take over 0.09%. What was sequenced was CD8+ T cells from PBMCs. The receptor set was obtained from a human donor with multiple sclerosis.

The chain has TRBV5-5 and TRBJ1-1; D is perhaps TRBD1 (6 bases). The CDR3 consists of 17 residues. Germline lookup yields CDR1 SGHKS and CDR2 YYEKEE (reference sequence). Trimming took 3 bases from V and 3 from J, leaving 21 bases between them. The CDR3 loop is CASSSGGLTLADTEAFF. The CDR3 bases are TGTGCCAGCAGCTCGGGGGGCTTAACCCTCGCGGACACTGAAGCTTTCTTT.

This clonotype was seen a few times. J is TRBJ2-7 and V is TRBV28; D call uncertain. CDR1 MDHEN and CDR2 SYDVKM come from the germline V gene. V lost 3 bases and J 3 bases, leaving 9 bases between the germline ends. This CDR3 is built from 13 residues. The CDR3 bases are TGTGCCAGCAGTTTGCTACATAACTACGAGCAGTACTTC. Encoded protein: CASSLLHNYEQYF.

The chain joins TRBV29-1 to TRBJ2-1; D may be TRBD1 (6 bases). The CDR3 consists of 15 residues. Per the germline V gene, CDR1 is SQVTM and CDR2 is ANQGSEA. The V gene lost 7 bases and the J gene lost 5 bases, with 21 bases spanning the gap. CDR3 sequence: CSGLRGRLLDNEQFF. The DNA of the CDR3 is TGCAGCGGACTCAGGGGACGTCTCTTGGACAATGAGCAGTTCTTC.

This clonotype came up a few times. This chain uses TRBV6-5 with TRBJ2-7; 8 nucleotides line up with TRBD1. Trimming cost V 3 bases and J 1 base; bases outside gene matches: 8. The germline V gene encodes CDR1 MNHEY and CDR2 SVGAGI. The CDR3 is 16 residues long. The CDR3 coding sequence is TGTGCCAGCAGTTATTCGAGGGACAGGCTTTCCTACGAGCAGTACTTC. Translation: CASSYSRDRLSYEQYF.

V is TRBV19 and J is TRBJ2-2, with 8 bases identical to TRBD1. Germline trimming cut 4 bases from V and 6 bases from J; bases unmatched to any gene: 10. CDR1 is LNHDA and CDR2 is SQIVND in the germline V gene (reference sequence). This CDR3 has 16 residues. CDR3 DNA: TGTGCCAGTAGTACACAATATCGGACAGGGTCCGGGGAGCTGTTTTTT. Translation gives CASSTQYRTGSGELFF.

A few counts support this clonotype. This rearrangement joins TRBV5-1 to TRBJ1-2; D may be TRBD1 (5 bases). The V end was cut by 7 bases, the J end by 0 bases, with 16 bases between. Germline CDR1 reads SGHRS; CDR2 reads YFSETQ. The CDR3 is 15 residues long. The CDR3 here is CASFERGTTNYGYTF. CDR3 DNA sequence: TGCGCCAGCTTCGAGAGGGGCACTACTAACTATGGCTACACCTTC. Together with reference TRBV5-1 and TRBJ1-2, the CDR3 gives the full variable domain: KAGVTQTPRYLIKTRGQQVTLSCSPISGHRSVSWYQQTPGQGLQFLFEYFSETQRNKGNFPGRFSGRQFSNSRSEMNVSTLELGDSALYLCASFERGTTNYGYTFGSGTRLTVV.

This clonotype appeared a single time. V and J are TRBV18 and TRBJ2-3, with 7 bases aligning to TRBD1. Germline CDR1 reads KGHSH; CDR2 reads LQKENI. The CDR3 is 15 amino acids. V shed 3 bases, J shed 2 bases, and the junction held 5 bases outside the gene matches. Here the CDR3 reads CASSPPGTATDTQYF. The CDR3 DNA reads TGTGCCAGCTCACCTCCCGGGACAGCCACAGATACGCAGTATTTT.

The chain carries TRBV28 and TRBJ2-7; D not resolved. The germline V gene encodes CDR1 MDHEN and CDR2 SYDVKM. CDR3 length equals 13 residues. The V end lost 11 bases, the J end lost 7 bases, and 21 bases lay between the germline ends. CDR3 region: CAGSKTFGREQYF. The CDR3 region has the DNA TGTGCCGGCTCCAAGACATTCGGTAGGGAGCAGTACTTC.

The J gene is TRBJ2-5, the V gene TRBV7-9; 7 bases align to TRBD1. Germline V gives CDR1 SEHNR, CDR2 FQNEAQ (reference sequence). The length of the CDR3 is 15 residues. V was pared by 6 bases and J by 2 bases, with 9 bases of the junction left unmatched. In DNA form, the CDR3 reads TGTGCCAGCAGACACAGGGGAAGGGGGCAAGAGACCCAGTACTTC. It translates to CASRHRGRGQETQYF.

The chain recombines TRBV7-9 with TRBJ1-2; D gene ambiguous. The CDR3 is 14 amino acids. Trimming stripped 5 bases from V and 4 bases from J, with 14 bases between. CDR1 SEHNR and CDR2 FQNEAQ come from the germline V gene (reference sequence). Here the CDR3 reads CASSGAEGSYGYTF. The DNA for the CDR3 is TGTGCCAGCAGCGGCGCGGAAGGCAGCTATGGCTACACCTTC.

The V gene is TRBV27, the J gene TRBJ1-5, with D possibly TRBD1 on 5 matching bases. CDR3 length equals 15 residues. Trimming removed 6 bases from V and 7 bases from J, with 19 bases in between. From germline, CDR1 is MNHEY and CDR2 SMNVEV (reference sequence). The DNA for the CDR3 is TGTGCCAGCAGCCCGTGGTCGGGGGTAGGACAGCCCCAGCATTTT. This sequence encodes CASSPWSGVGQPQHF.

The V gene is TRBV27, the J gene TRBJ1-5; D gene uncertain. Between the trimmed V and J ends, which lost 3 bases and 7 bases, there was a span of 10 bases. CDR1 is MNHEY, CDR2 SMNVEV, per germline (reference sequence). The CDR3 consists of 13 residues. As DNA, the CDR3 is TGTGCCAGCAGTTTTAAAGGGAGCCAGCCCCAGCATTTT. It codes for CASSFKGSQPQHF.

The chain links TRBV9 to TRBJ2-7; possibly TRBD1 or TRBD2 for D (5 bases each). The CDR3 loop spans 11 amino acids. Germline V CDR1 and CDR2: SGDLS, YYNGEE. V was cut by 10 bases and J by 2 bases, with 10 bases left in between. This CDR3 is CAGGQTYEQYF. As DNA, the CDR3 is TGTGCCGGAGGACAAACCTACGAGCAGTACTTC.

This chain uses TRBV11-2 with TRBJ1-2, with D possibly matching TRBD1 (6 bases). The length of the CDR3 is 14 residues. From germline, CDR1 is SGHAT and CDR2 FQNNGV. The germline V and J ends were trimmed by 2 bases and 4 bases, with 11 bases remaining between them. In DNA form, the CDR3 reads TGTGCCAGCAGCTTAAACCACAGGGTCTATGGCTACACCTTC. This sequence encodes CASSLNHRVYGYTF.

The J gene is TRBJ2-1, the V gene TRBV12-3 or TRBV12-4, with D possibly being TRBD1 (6 bases). CDR3 size: 15 residues. V lost 3 bases and J 0 bases, leaving 9 bases between the germline ends. The CDR3 bases are TGTGCCAGCAGTTTGGGCAGGGGCTCCTACAATGAGCAGTTCTTC. Translated, it gives CASSLGRGSYNEQFF.

The gene calls are TRBV28 and TRBJ2-6; possible D gene TRBD1, 5 bases. Germline assignment: CDR1 MDHEN and CDR2 SYDVKM. V gave up 8 bases and J gave up 0 bases, with 20 bases separating them. CDR3 size: 18 residues. CDR3 sequence reads: CASETTVLSVSGANVLTF. CDR3 nucleotide sequence: TGTGCCAGCGAAACGACAGTACTTTCGGTCTCTGGGGCCAACGTCCTGACTTTC.

The chain combines TRBV12-5 with TRBJ1-1, with 8 bases lining up with TRBD1. Germline values: CDR1 LGHNT, CDR2 FRNRAP. This CDR3 is built from 18 residues. The J segment lost 1 base and the V segment lost 5 bases, leaving 15 bases of the junction unmatched. The CDR3 DNA sequence: TGTGCTAGTGGTACGTCCTCCCGAGACAGGGGCTCGAACACTGAAGCTTTCTTT. This translates into CASGTSSRDRGSNTEAFF.

This clonotype has a single count. V and J are TRBV28 and TRBJ1-5, with D tentatively TRBD1 (6 bases). The germline V and J ends were trimmed by 2 bases and 6 bases, with 20 bases remaining between them. CDR1 is MDHEN and CDR2 is SYDVKM in the germline V gene. CDR3 length equals 17 residues. The DNA of the CDR3 is TGTGCCAGCAGTTTACCAAACAGGGCCAGACTCCGTCAGCCCCAGCATTTT. Its translation: CASSLPNRARLRQPQHF.

CDR3 nucleotides: TGTGCCAGCAGGCGGATGGGGGAGACCCAGTACTTC. It specifies CASRRMGETQYF. The genes are TRBV6-1 and TRBJ2-5, with unresolved D. The CDR3 is 12 amino acids. From germline, CDR1 is MNHNS and CDR2 SASEGT. Trimming took off 6 bases at V and 5 bases at J, with 10 bases between the two ends.

The chain recombines TRBV2 with TRBJ1-1; weak D call: TRBD1 (5 bases). The germline gives CDR1 SNHLY, CDR2 FYNNEI. This CDR3 is built from 13 residues. The ends were cut back, 7 bases at V and 5 bases at J, with 14 bases in the middle. CDR3 residues: CASNPEGRTEAFF. In DNA form, the CDR3 reads TGTGCCAGCAACCCCGAGGGGAGAACTGAAGCTTTCTTT.

This chain connects TRBV7-3 to TRBJ2-4, with 9 bases aligning to TRBD2. This CDR3 has 15 amino acids. Germline V lookup: CDR1 SGHTA, CDR2 FQGTGA. V was pared by 5 bases and J by 4 bases, with 6 bases of the junction left unmatched. CDR3 nucleotide sequence: TGTGCCAGCAGCCTTGCTAGCGGGATTAAAAACATTCAGTACTTC. This translates into CASSLASGIKNIQYF. The full variable domain, with the rest looked up from reference TRBV7-3 and TRBJ2-4, is GAGVSQTPSNKVTEKGKYVELRCDPISGHTALYWYRQSLGQGPEFLIYFQGTGAADDSGLPNDRFFAVRPEGSVSTLKIQRTERGDSAVYLCASSLASGIKNIQYFGAGTRLSVL.

V gene TRBV5-5 combines with J gene TRBJ2-7; D unresolved. Deletions cut 0 bases from V and 0 bases from J, with 7 bases between. CDR1 is SGHKS and CDR2 is YYEKEE in the germline V gene (reference sequence). The CDR3 consists of 14 residues. As DNA, the CDR3 is TGTGCCAGCAGCTTGGAGACGTACTCCTACGAGCAGTACTTC. It specifies CASSLETYSYEQYF.

The chain carries TRBV27 and TRBJ2-3, with TRBD1 identical over 9 bases. The CDR3 consists of 16 residues. V dropped 2 bases and J dropped 7; count of bases not matched to a gene: 10. Germline CDR1 reads MNHEY; CDR2 reads SMNVEV (reference sequence). CDR3: CASSLRTGGYEHTQYF. The CDR3 DNA follows: TGTGCCAGCAGTTTAAGAACAGGGGGCTATGAACATACGCAGTATTTT.

This sequence joins TRBV28 and TRBJ2-3; 8 bases are a match to TRBD1. Germline CDR1 reads MDHEN; CDR2 reads SYDVKM. Losses at the gene ends were 3 bases for V and 0 bases for J; bases not matched to a gene: 8. CDR3 size: 17 residues. CDR3: CASSFWQGASSTDTQYF. DNA for the CDR3: TGTGCCAGCAGTTTCTGGCAGGGGGCTTCGAGCACAGATACGCAGTATTTT.

The chain couples TRBV2 to TRBJ1-1, with TRBD1 matching 10 bases. The CDR3 has 19 amino acids. The V and J ends lost 3 bases and 6 bases, in that order; junction bases with no gene match: 19. From germline, CDR1 is SNHLY and CDR2 FYNNEI. This CDR3 is CASSEGLIDRGLGSAEAFF. DNA of the CDR3: TGTGCCAGCAGTGAGGGATTAATAGACAGGGGGCTCGGGAGCGCTGAAGCTTTCTTT.

The J gene is TRBJ2-1, the V gene TRBV20-1; the match to TRBD2 covers 7 bases. This CDR3 comprises 14 residues. Germline V gene sequence: CDR1 DFQATT, CDR2 SNEGSKA (reference sequence). With V trimmed by 7 bases and J by 0 bases, 6 bases remained unmatched. CDR3 sequence (DNA): TGCAGTGTTCGAGGACTAGTCTCCTACAATGAGCAGTTCTTC. Encoded protein: CSVRGLVSYNEQFF.

This clonotype has more than one count but fewer than ten. The chain has TRBV6-1 and TRBJ1-4; unclear D gene. CDR1 and CDR2 (germline): MNHNS, SASEGT. This CDR3 has 11 amino acids. The ends were cut back, 5 bases at V and 8 bases at J, with 6 bases in the middle. In DNA, the CDR3 is TGTGCCAGCAGTCGGACCGAAAAACTGTTTTTT. Encoded protein: CASSRTEKLFF.

The gene calls are TRBV6-1 and TRBJ2-2; 7 bases align to TRBD1. CDR1 and CDR2 (germline): MNHNS, SASEGT. This CDR3 comprises 15 residues. Losses at the gene ends were 1 base for V and 4 bases for J; bases not matched to a gene: 3. The CDR3 spells CASSEGAGGTGELFF. In nucleotides, the CDR3 is TGTGCCAGCAGTGAAGGGGCAGGGGGCACCGGGGAGCTGTTTTTT.

This rearrangement joins TRBV12-3 or TRBV12-4 to TRBJ1-5; 9 positions agree with TRBD1. The CDR3 runs to 16 residues. V lost 5 bases and J lost 1; bases outside the gene matches: 6. The CDR3 loop is CASSPWDRASNQPQHF. In DNA form, the CDR3 reads TGTGCCAGCAGTCCTTGGGACAGGGCGAGCAATCAGCCCCAGCATTTT.

This clonotype appeared a single time. The genes are TRBV25-1 and TRBJ2-5; 8 bases agree with TRBD2. The V gene end was trimmed by 2 bases and the J gene end by 9 bases; junction bases not matched to a gene: 8. There are 14 residues in the CDR3. From germline, CDR1 is MGHDK and CDR2 SYGVNS. The CDR3: CASSESGTRGAQYF. In DNA, the CDR3 is TGTGCCAGCAGTGAAAGCGGGACTAGAGGGGCCCAGTACTTC.